This is a list of T cell receptor beta chains from one sample in a study of radiotherapy plus CTLA-4 blockade in lung cancer. Data came from immunoSEQ multiplex PCR; TCRdb stores just in-frame clones and leaves some out. The sample carries 50,000 to 75,000 clones, roughly 80% recorded once. The specimen comprised peripheral blood, sampled from a patient treated with radiotherapy plus ipilimumab. The receptor set was obtained from a human donor with non-small cell lung cancer who had a complete response to radiotherapy plus ipilimumab. Each CDR3 is given with its conserved first and last residue. A D gene is named only where the DNA matches it firmly. Clone size appears in some rows only: once, few, many, or a class for an expanded clone.

abundance	v_gene	j_gene	d_gene	CDR3aa	CDR3nt
.	TRBV28	TRBJ2-1	.	CASSEGPREQFF	TGTGCCAGCAGTGAGGGGCCGCGGGAGCAGTTCTTC
.	TRBV6-1	TRBJ1-5	TRBD1	CASRTGSGGNQPQHF	TGTGCCAGCAGGACAGGGTCGGGAGGCAATCAGCCCCAGCATTTT
once	TRBV25-1	TRBJ1-1	.	CASSGTGYNAEAFF	TGTGCCAGCAGTGGAACAGGGTATAACGCTGAAGCTTTCTTT
.	TRBV5-1	TRBJ1-6	.	CASSLGVRDNSPLHF	TGCGCCAGCAGCTTGGGGGTCAGGGATAATTCACCCCTCCACTTT
.	TRBV5-1	TRBJ1-3	TRBD1	CASSLTIGTGKNTIYF	TGCGCCAGCAGCTTGACTATTGGGACAGGGAAGAACACCATATATTTT
.	TRBV7-2	TRBJ2-7	TRBD2	CASSKGLAGDLYEQYF	TGTGCCAGCAGCAAAGGACTAGCGGGGGACCTCTACGAGCAGTACTTC
.	TRBV6-5	TRBJ1-5	TRBD1	CASSSTGGRPQHF	TGTGCCAGCAGCTCGACAGGGGGTAGGCCCCAGCATTTT
.	TRBV18	TRBJ2-3	.	CASSPPRWAQNTDTQYF	TGTGCCAGCTCACCTCCCCGGTGGGCTCAAAACACAGATACGCAGTATTTT
.	TRBV10-3	TRBJ2-7	TRBD1	CAISSGQGASVQYF	TGTGCCATCAGTTCGGGACAGGGGGCATCTGTGCAGTACTTC
few	TRBV19	TRBJ1-2	.	CASVQGDYGYTF	TGTGCCAGCGTACAGGGAGACTATGGCTACACCTTC
.	TRBV19	TRBJ2-3	TRBD2	CASRTSGGSSDTQYF	TGTGCCAGTCGGACTAGCGGGGGTTCCTCAGATACGCAGTATTTT
.	TRBV5-1	TRBJ1-2	.	CASSLDSLYGYTF	TGCGCCAGCAGCTTGGACAGTCTCTATGGCTACACCTTC
.	TRBV29-1	TRBJ1-1	TRBD1	CSVGSRQGTEAFF	TGCAGCGTTGGTAGCCGACAGGGTACTGAAGCTTTCTTT
.	TRBV6-5	TRBJ2-1	.	CASSPDSDEQFF	TGTGCCAGCAGCCCAGACTCGGATGAGCAGTTCTTC
.	TRBV5-4	TRBJ1-2	.	CASRTQLGAGYTF	TGTGCCAGCAGGACACAGTTAGGGGCTGGCTACACCTTC
.	TRBV18	TRBJ1-4	.	CASSPPFGGENEKLFF	TGTGCCAGCTCACCACCGTTCGGGGGCGAGAATGAAAAACTGTTTTTT
.	TRBV2	TRBJ1-5	TRBD1	CASIGRGLTTQHF	TGTGCCAGTATAGGTAGGGGGCTTACCACCCAGCATTTT
once	TRBV11-3	TRBJ1-4	TRBD1	CASRLQGHGNEKLFF	TGTGCCAGCAGACTACAGGGGCATGGTAATGAAAAACTGTTTTTT
.	TRBV6-1	TRBJ1-2	TRBD1	CASSATGTGDGYTF	TGTGCCAGCAGTGCTACCGGGACAGGGGATGGCTACACCTTC
few	TRBV18	TRBJ2-2	TRBD2	CASSPGTSGSTGELFF	TGTGCCAGCTCACCAGGGACTAGCGGGAGCACCGGGGAGCTGTTTTTT
.	TRBV16	TRBJ2-1	TRBD1	CASNPTGPREQFF	TGTGCCAGCAACCCGACAGGGCCCCGTGAGCAGTTCTTC
.	TRBV14	TRBJ1-2	TRBD1	CASSQGPGTGEVYGYTF	TGTGCCAGCAGCCAAGGCCCCGGGACAGGGGAGGTCTATGGCTACACCTTC
.	TRBV5-4	TRBJ2-2	.	CASSFVARQNTGELFF	TGTGCCAGCAGCTTCGTTGCGAGGCAGAACACCGGGGAGCTGTTTTTT
.	TRBV18	TRBJ2-7	TRBD1	CASSKGTGQGDYEQYF	TGTGCCAGCTCGAAGGGGACGGGCCAGGGGGACTACGAGCAGTACTTC
.	TRBV18	TRBJ2-7	TRBD1	CASSPLTGEEQYF	TGTGCCAGCTCACCCCTGACAGGGGAAGAGCAGTACTTC
.	TRBV18	TRBJ2-6	TRBD1	CASSPPGQSSGANVLTF	TGTGCCAGCTCACCCCCGGGACAGAGCTCTGGGGCCAACGTCCTGACTTTC
.	TRBV14	TRBJ1-6	.	CASSQDRVSLNSPLHF	TGTGCCAGCAGCCAAGACAGGGTCAGCCTTAATTCACCCCTCCACTTT
.	TRBV9	TRBJ1-6	.	CASSVGQRANSPLHF	TGTGCCAGCAGCGTAGGACAAAGGGCCAATTCACCCCTCCACTTT
few	TRBV10-3	TRBJ2-3	TRBD2	CAIASGRTDTQYF	TGTGCCATCGCTAGCGGGAGAACAGATACGCAGTATTTT
.	TRBV5-6	TRBJ2-3	TRBD1	CASFWRSHRDSSTDTQYF	TGTGCCAGCTTCTGGAGGTCCCACCGGGACAGTAGCACAGATACGCAGTATTTT
few	TRBV27	TRBJ1-2	TRBD1	CASSFIRGQSYGYTF	TGTGCCAGCAGTTTTATTAGGGGGCAGAGCTATGGCTACACCTTC
.	TRBV9	TRBJ2-1	TRBD2	CASSERLALYNEQFF	TGTGCCAGCAGCGAGAGACTAGCGCTCTACAATGAGCAGTTCTTC
.	TRBV18	TRBJ1-1	.	CASSPRPDTEAFF	TGTGCCAGCTCACCACGGCCAGACACTGAAGCTTTCTTT
.	TRBV5-1	TRBJ1-1	TRBD1	CASSLQSGGNTEAFF	TGCGCCAGCAGCTTGCAGTCAGGGGGGAACACTGAAGCTTTCTTT
.	TRBV4-1	TRBJ1-4	.	CASSIRNMQNEKLFF	TGCGCCAGCAGCATCCGGAATATGCAGAATGAAAAACTGTTTTTT
few	TRBV2	TRBJ1-3	.	CASRIIGNTIYF	TGTGCCAGCAGAATAATAGGAAACACCATATATTTT
once	TRBV6-5	TRBJ1-5	TRBD1	CASSYSTGKGQPQHF	TGTGCCAGCAGTTACTCGACAGGGAAGGGTCAGCCCCAGCATTTT